Below are 24 T cell receptor beta chains sequenced from a single sample in a study of Ad26.COV2.S vaccination and SARS-CoV-2 variants. Sequencing used immunoSEQ multiplex PCR; TCRdb keeps in-frame clones, though not all of them. Here the sample spans 300,000 to 350,000 clones, roughly nine tenths being singletons. Indicated treatment: some 19 received Ad26.COV2.S at low or high dose, single or two shots; 5 received placebo; per-sample allocation not given. Sampling was done on day 63 after the first vaccine or placebo injection. Here the sequenced sample was peripheral blood, taken in a trial of Ad26.COV2.S vaccine versus placebo. The source of these receptors is a person aged 18-60 years who received the Ad26.COV2.S COVID-19 vaccine or a placebo.

The rearrangement uses TRBV5-1 and TRBJ1-2, with a tentative D call TRBD1 (6 bases). The CDR3 sequence is 18 residues long. The V end lost 4 bases, the J end lost 2 bases, and 24 bases lay between the germline ends. Per the germline V gene, CDR1 is SGHRS and CDR2 is YFSETQ. The CDR3 coding sequence is TGCGCCAGCAGCGCAGACTCCGGAGGGGGGGCTCGGAACTATGGCTACACCTTC. It specifies CASSADSGGGARNYGYTF.

The chain recombines TRBV7-8 with TRBJ2-7; D might be TRBD1 or TRBD2, each matching 6 bases. From germline, CDR1 is SGHVS and CDR2 FQNEAQ. The CDR3 runs to 16 residues. V was shortened by 4 bases and J by 0 bases, with 16 bases between the two germline ends. The CDR3 DNA reads as TGTGCCAGCAGCTCTGAGAAGGGGGGAGCCTCCTACGAGCAGTACGTC. Translating gives CASSSEKGGASYEQYV.

The chain recombines TRBV7-9 with TRBJ2-4, with D possibly matching TRBD2 (6 bases). There are 14 residues in the CDR3. The ends were cut back, 6 bases at V and 4 bases at J, with 13 bases in the middle. Germline CDR1 is SEHNR and CDR2 is FQNEAQ (reference sequence). The CDR3 loop is CASRPSAGKNIQYF. CDR3 DNA: TGTGCCAGCAGGCCTAGTGCGGGAAAAAACATTCAGTACTTC.

This sequence joins TRBV5-4 and TRBJ1-2; D perhaps matches TRBD1 (5 bases). Trimming took off 0 bases at V and 7 bases at J, with 16 bases between the two ends. Germline V gene data show CDR1 as SGHNT and CDR2 as YYREEE (reference sequence). The length of the CDR3 is 15 residues. In DNA form, the CDR3 reads TGTGCCAGCAGCTTGGGGGGCGGACCTACTTTTGGCTACACCTTC. This encodes CASSLGGGPTFGYTF. The full variable domain, completed using reference TRBV5-4 and TRBJ1-2, is ETGVTQSPTHLIKTRGQQVTLRCSSQSGHNTVSWYQQALGQGPQFIFQYYREEENGRGNFPPRFSGLQFPNYSSELNVNALELDDSALYLCASSLGGGPTFGYTFGSGTRLTVV.

The V gene is TRBV4-1, the J gene TRBJ2-3, with 10 bases identical to TRBD2. V trimming: 1 base; J trimming: 7 bases; junction bases outside the gene matches: 11. Germline CDR1 is MGHRA and CDR2 is YSYEKL. CDR3 length equals 17 residues. The CDR3 protein is CASSQGLAGSRGNTQYF. For the CDR3, the DNA is TGCGCCAGCAGCCAAGGACTAGCGGGCTCGAGGGGGAATACGCAGTATTTT.

V and J are TRBV7-9 and TRBJ2-1, with TRBD2 matching over 10 bases. Losses at the gene ends were 4 bases for V and 4 bases for J; bases not matched to a gene: 7. Germline lookup yields CDR1 SEHNR and CDR2 FQNEAQ (reference sequence). The CDR3 contains 16 residues. The DNA for the CDR3 is TGTGCCAGCAGCTCACCGACTAGCGGGCCTTACAATGAGCAGTTCTTC. Protein sequence: CASSSPTSGPYNEQFF.

V usage is TRBV7-9 and J usage is TRBJ1-1, with TRBD1 matching over 9 bases. Germline lookup yields CDR1 SEHNR and CDR2 FQNEAQ (reference sequence). V shed 0 bases, J shed 5 bases, and the junction held 10 bases outside the gene matches. The CDR3 is 17 residues long. This CDR3 is CASSLAMTGGGWTEAFF. CDR3 DNA: TGTGCCAGCAGCTTAGCAATGACAGGGGGAGGTTGGACTGAAGCTTTCTTT. Drawing the rest from reference TRBV7-9 and TRBJ1-1, the complete variable domain is DTGVSQNPRHKITKRGQNVTFRCDPISEHNRLYWYRQTLGQGPEFLTYFQNEAQLEKSRLLSDRFSAERPKGSFSTLEIQRTEQGDSAMYLCASSLAMTGGGWTEAFFGQGTRLTVV.

This chain links TRBV6-5 with TRBJ2-1; TRBD1 matches at 10 bases. The length of the CDR3 is 14 residues. Unmatched junction bases numbered 9, after V lost 7 bases and J lost 9 bases. Germline CDR1 is MNHEY and CDR2 is SVGAGI. The CDR3 DNA reads as TGTGCCAGCACCCGTCGTCGGGACAGGGGTGAGCAGTTCTTC. Protein sequence: CASTRRRDRGEQFF.

V usage is TRBV14 and J usage is TRBJ2-3; 10 bases match TRBD1. This CDR3 is 16 amino acids long. Losses at the gene ends were 2 bases for V and 1 base for J; bases not matched to a gene: 3. Germline CDR1 reads SGHDN; CDR2 reads FVKESK. This CDR3 reads CASSQHGTGGTDTQYF. CDR3 DNA: TGTGCCAGCAGCCAACACGGGACAGGGGGCACAGATACGCAGTATTTT.

The V gene is TRBV18, the J gene TRBJ2-7; TRBD1 matches 8 bases. Germline V lookup: CDR1 KGHSH, CDR2 LQKENI. The CDR3 loop spans 15 amino acids. With 2 bases clipped from V and 2 bases from J, the junction kept 5 bases outside the gene matches. This CDR3 is CASSPEGQATYEQYV. CDR3 sequence (DNA): TGTGCCAGCTCACCAGAGGGACAGGCGACCTACGAGCAGTACGTC.

The rearrangement links TRBV21-1 to TRBJ2-3. TRBV21-1 constitutes a pseudogene. The CDR3 extends over 14 amino acids. The CDR3 coding sequence is TGTGCCAGCAGCAAAGCGCTGCCTGCAGATACGCAGTATTTT. Residues: CASSKALPADTQYF.

V and J are TRBV5-4 and TRBJ1-1; D perhaps matches TRBD1 (5 bases). V lost 6 bases, J lost 3 bases, and 21 bases lay in between. The CDR3 extends over 16 amino acids. CDR1 is SGHNT and CDR2 is YYREEE in the germline V gene (reference sequence). CDR3 bases: TGTGCCAGCATGTTGGTGGGGGTGGGTTTTGACACTGAAGCTTTCTTT. It is translated as CASMLVGVGFDTEAFF.

The chain joins TRBV24-1 to TRBJ2-1, with 10 bases matching TRBD2. V lost 9 bases to trimming and J lost 6 bases; unmatched junction nucleotides: 16. Germline CDR1 KGHDR, CDR2 SFDVKD. The CDR3 runs 17 residues. The CDR3 region is CATASSSSGRALNEQFF. The CDR3 DNA reads TGTGCCACCGCATCCTCTTCGAGCGGGAGGGCCCTCAATGAGCAGTTCTTC.

This clone was seen just once. The chain has TRBV7-8 and TRBJ2-3; no definite D call. V dropped 2 bases and J dropped 5 bases, with 17 bases sitting between them. CDR3 length: 16 residues. The germline gives CDR1 SGHVS, CDR2 FQNEAQ. The CDR3 region has the DNA TGTGCCAGCAGCTTAATCCGGATATCTCGGGTAGATACGCAGTATTTT. It specifies CASSLIRISRVDTQYF.

This chain uses TRBV14 with TRBJ1-1, with D tentatively TRBD1 (6 bases). CDR1 is SGHDN and CDR2 is FVKESK in the germline V gene. V was clipped by 3 bases and J by 11 bases, with 13 bases between them. The CDR3 spans 12 residues. In DNA form, the CDR3 reads TGTGCCAGCAGCCATACAACAGGGAGGGCTTTCTTT. Its translation is CASSHTTGRAFF.

The genes are TRBV7-9 and TRBJ1-1; 8 positions match TRBD1. The CDR3 consists of 17 residues. Germline values: CDR1 SEHNR, CDR2 FQNEAQ (reference sequence). Trimming at V came to 6 bases and at J to 1 base, leaving 13 bases not matched to a gene. DNA for the CDR3: TGTGCCAGCAGACGACAGGGGTTTGATTCCCGGAACACTGAAGCTTTCTTT. The encoded protein is CASRRQGFDSRNTEAFF.

The chain is built from TRBV5-1 and TRBJ2-3; TRBD2 aligns across 8 bases. Per germline, CDR1 SGHRS and CDR2 YFSETQ. Losses at the gene ends were 5 bases for V and 1 base for J; bases not matched to a gene: 9. This CDR3 region has 16 residues. This CDR3 is CASSDRVSGGTDTQYF. The CDR3 bases are TGCGCCAGCAGTGATCGGGTTAGCGGGGGCACAGATACGCAGTATTTT.

The V and J genes are TRBV7-6 and TRBJ2-5; D not resolved. The CDR3 is 13 residues long. Looked up from germline, CDR1 is SGHVS and CDR2 is FNYEAQ. Trimming shortened V by 1 base and J by 8 bases, and 11 bases separated the two germline ends. CDR3: CASSLGPLSTQYF. The CDR3 DNA reads TGTGCCAGCAGCTTAGGCCCCCTAAGTACCCAGTACTTC.

This chain joins TRBV2 and TRBJ1-1; tentatively, D is TRBD1 (5 bases). The germline gives CDR1 SNHLY, CDR2 FYNNEI. Between the trimmed V and J ends, which lost 1 base and 0 bases, there was a span of 9 bases. This CDR3 contains 15 residues. CDR3 residues: CASSEEGRMNTEAFF. The CDR3 DNA reads as TGTGCCAGCAGTGAAGAGGGGAGGATGAACACTGAAGCTTTCTTT.

This clone was counted a few times. The chain is built from TRBV6-5 and TRBJ1-1; 8 bases map to TRBD1. Germline assignment: CDR1 MNHEY and CDR2 SVGAGI. CDR3 length: 15 residues. J gave up 1 base and V 4 bases, and 5 bases lay outside the gene matches. CDR3 loop: CASSSPTGENTEAFF. As DNA, the CDR3 is TGTGCCAGCAGTTCCCCGACAGGGGAGAACACTGAAGCTTTCTTT.

V is TRBV19 and J is TRBJ1-1; 7 bases match TRBD1. After removal of 4 bases from V and 5 bases from J, the junction contained 10 bases not matched to a gene. Germline loops: CDR1 LNHDA, CDR2 SQIVND (reference sequence). CDR3 size: 15 residues. The CDR3 here is CASSSTGRGQTEAFF. The CDR3 region has the DNA TGTGCCAGTAGTAGTACCGGAAGGGGGCAAACTGAAGCTTTCTTT.

J is TRBJ1-2 and V is TRBV12-5; D is ambiguous. The germline V gene has CDR1 LGHNT and CDR2 FRNRAP. This CDR3 has 15 amino acids. V lost 6 bases and J 8 bases, leaving 22 bases between the germline ends. The CDR3 reads CASGSLSGREAGYTF. In nucleotides, the CDR3 is TGTGCTAGTGGCTCCCTTTCGGGAAGGGAGGCAGGCTACACCTTC.

The chain uses TRBV5-4 and TRBJ1-1; possible D gene TRBD1, 5 bases. The CDR3 covers 15 residues. The germline gives CDR1 SGHNT, CDR2 YYREEE (reference sequence). Trimming removed 2 bases at V and 1 base at J, with 12 bases between. DNA for the CDR3: TGTGCCAGCAGCTTTTGGGGGGGTGAGAACACTGAAGCTTTCTTT. Amino acid sequence: CASSFWGGENTEAFF.

V is TRBV4-1 and J is TRBJ2-5, with no clear D. Between the trimmed V and J ends, which lost 4 bases and 2 bases, there was a span of 11 bases. The CDR3 length is 14 residues. CDR1 and CDR2 from the germline V gene are MGHRA and YSYEKL. The CDR3 sequence is CASSPPQLQETQYF. The CDR3 DNA follows: TGCGCCAGCAGCCCACCCCAGCTTCAAGAGACCCAGTACTTC.